These 29 T cell receptor beta chains came from one sample sequenced in a study of cytomegalovirus exposure and HLA in healthy donors. Primers included in the PCR were 60 Vbeta and 13 Jbeta primers. Clones were sequenced by immunoSEQ multiplex PCR, and TCRdb holds only the in-frame ones, with some missing. The data hold roughly 100,000 clones, with 76% observed a single time. The source material was PBMCs. The receptors derive from a man aged 35-49 years in good health and CMV-seronegative.

The chain links TRBV7-9 to TRBJ2-1; no firm D call. The germline gives CDR1 SEHNR, CDR2 FQNEAQ (reference sequence). The CDR3 extends over 14 amino acids. V was trimmed by 1 base and J by 0 bases, leaving 4 bases between them. This CDR3 reads CASSLGSSYNEQFF. DNA for the CDR3: TGTGCCAGCAGCTTAGGGAGCTCCTACAATGAGCAGTTCTTC.

V and J are TRBV27 and TRBJ2-1, with 7 bases identical to TRBD2. The germline V gene has CDR1 MNHEY and CDR2 SMNVEV (reference sequence). V lost 4 bases, J lost 8 bases, and 8 bases stayed unmatched. CDR3 length equals 14 residues. The CDR3 region has the DNA TGTGCCAGCAGTTCACGGGGGGATAGGTATGAGCAGTTCTTC. It yields the protein CASSSRGDRYEQFF.

CDR3 coding DNA: TGTGCCAGCTCACCACCGTTCGCTAGCGGGTTCGGGGAGCTGTTTTTT. Protein product: CASSPPFASGFGELFF. This chain joins TRBV18 and TRBJ2-2; 8 nucleotides align to TRBD2. The CDR3 is 16 residues long. Germline loops: CDR1 KGHSH, CDR2 LQKENI. Trimming removed 0 bases from V and 7 bases from J; junction bases left unmatched: 7.

The V call is TRBV2, the J call TRBJ2-2, with 15 bases aligning to TRBD2. Germline V lookup: CDR1 SNHLY, CDR2 FYNNEI. J gave up 5 bases and V 5 bases, and 9 bases lay outside the gene matches. The CDR3 sequence is 18 residues long. The CDR3 DNA reads as TGTGCCAGCAGTATCGGACTAGCGGGAGGGCCTGAGACCGGGGAGCTGTTTTTT. It codes for CASSIGLAGGPETGELFF. The full variable domain, with the rest looked up from reference TRBV2 and TRBJ2-2, is EPEVTQTPSHQVTQMGQEVILRCVPISNHLYFYWYRQILGQKVEFLVSFYNNEISEKSEIFDDQFSVERPDGSNFTLKIRSTKLEDSAMYFCASSIGLAGGPETGELFFGEGSRLTVL.

The rearrangement joins TRBV10-3 to TRBJ2-7; tentative D call: TRBD1 (5 bases). Germline CDR1 and CDR2: ENHRY and SYGVKD. The CDR3 is 13 amino acids. V lost 1 base and J lost 4, with 8 bases in between. DNA of the CDR3: TGTGCCATCAGTGAGTTCGCAGGGTACGAGCAGTACTTC. As protein: CAISEFAGYEQYF.

The chain has TRBV4-1 and TRBJ2-7; D gene ambiguous. CDR1 is MGHRA and CDR2 is YSYEKL in the germline V gene. V lost 0 bases to trimming and J lost 0 bases, with 6 bases between them. The CDR3 has 14 amino acids. CDR3 sequence reads: CASSQDWSSYEQYF. DNA for the CDR3: TGCGCCAGCAGCCAAGATTGGAGCTCCTACGAGCAGTACTTC.

The rearrangement links TRBV7-2 to TRBJ1-4; 7 bases align to TRBD1. The CDR3 is 15 amino acids. V lost 5 bases and J lost 3; bases outside the gene matches: 6. Germline CDR1 reads SGHTA; CDR2 reads FQGNSA. The CDR3 here is CASSLQGWANEKLFF. The CDR3 coding sequence is TGTGCCAGCAGCCTACAGGGGTGGGCTAATGAAAAACTGTTTTTT.

J is TRBJ1-2 and V is TRBV6-1, with D maybe TRBD1 (6 bases). CDR3 length equals 13 residues. The ends were cut back, 4 bases at V and 4 bases at J, with 10 bases in the middle. In germline, CDR1 is MNHNS, CDR2 SASEGT. This chain's CDR3 is CASSGDTVYGYTF. The CDR3 DNA sequence: TGTGCCAGCAGTGGGGACACCGTCTATGGCTACACCTTC.

This chain connects TRBV27 to TRBJ2-7; 8 positions agree with TRBD2. The CDR3 is 14 residues long. CDR1 is MNHEY, CDR2 SMNVEV, per germline (reference sequence). Germline trimming cut 0 bases from V and 6 bases from J; bases unmatched to any gene: 4. The CDR3 region has the DNA TGTGCCAGCAGTTTATCGCGGGGGGCCCGCGAGCAGTACTTC. Its translation is CASSLSRGAREQYF.

The chain is built from TRBV7-9 and TRBJ1-2, with D perhaps TRBD1 (6 bases). In germline, CDR1 is SEHNR, CDR2 FQNEAQ (reference sequence). The length of the CDR3 is 12 residues. Trimming pared 5 bases from V and 3 bases from J, leaving 7 bases between. CDR3 in amino acids: CASSPGDYGYTF. CDR3 DNA: TGTGCCAGCAGCCCAGGGGACTATGGCTACACCTTC.

V is TRBV11-3 and J is TRBJ2-7; 7 positions agree with TRBD2. The CDR3 contains 14 residues. CDR1 SGHNT and CDR2 YENEEA come from the germline V gene. The junction had 4 bases not matched to a gene; V was cut back by 5 bases and J by 0 bases. The CDR3 reads CASSLGTNSYEQYF. CDR3 bases: TGTGCCAGCAGCCTGGGGACTAACTCCTACGAGCAGTACTTC. Based on the CDR3 plus reference TRBV11-3 and TRBJ2-7, the full variable domain is EAGVVQSPRYKIIEKKQPVAFWCNPISGHNTLYWYLQNLGQGPELLIRYENEEAVDDSQLPKDRFSAERLKGVDSTLKIQPAELGDSAVYLCASSLGTNSYEQYFGPGTRLTVT.

The J gene is TRBJ2-7, the V gene TRBV7-8; no clear D. There are 13 residues in the CDR3. V shed 6 bases and J shed 2 bases, with 11 bases lying between them. The V gene's germline CDR1 is SGHVS and CDR2 FQNEAQ. In DNA, the CDR3 is TGTGCCAGCAGAAATCCTCTTACCTACGAGCAGTACTTC. It yields the protein CASRNPLTYEQYF.

This clone appeared a few times. The rearrangement links TRBV5-1 to TRBJ2-7, with 9 bases lining up with TRBD2. This CDR3 contains 14 residues. V lost 2 bases, J lost 5 bases, and 5 bases stayed unmatched. Germline loops: CDR1 SGHRS, CDR2 YFSETQ. CDR3 sequence reads: CASSFDIAGDEQYF. The CDR3 DNA follows: TGCGCCAGCAGCTTTGATATAGCGGGAGACGAGCAGTACTTC.

The chain uses TRBV7-2 and TRBJ2-7, with TRBD1 identical over 8 bases. This CDR3 is 15 amino acids long. Germline CDR1 is SGHTA and CDR2 is FQGNSA. The V and J ends lost 0 bases and 0 bases, in that order; junction bases with no gene match: 1. CDR3 coding DNA: TGTGCCAGCAGCTTAGCACAGGGGGGCTCCTACGAGCAGTACTTC. Amino acid sequence: CASSLAQGGSYEQYF.

Concerning this clone itself: The germline gene is not matched at one end of the junction; a read error may be the cause. V is TRBV7-9 and J is TRBJ2-2, with D hard to call. Per the germline V gene, CDR1 is SEHNR and CDR2 is FQNEAQ (reference sequence). This CDR3 is built from 14 residues. As DNA, the CDR3 is TGTGCCAGTAGCTTAGCCCAGAACACCGGGGAGCTGTTTTTT. It translates to CASSLAQNTGELFF.

This clone appeared once. This sequence joins TRBV15 and TRBJ1-1; D unclear. This CDR3 is built from 14 residues. V was pared by 8 bases and J by 0 bases, with 13 bases between. Germline lookup yields CDR1 LNHNV and CDR2 YYDKDF (reference sequence). CDR3 DNA: TGTGCCACCGAAAACGGAGGCATGAACACTGAAGCTTTCTTT. Encoded protein: CATENGGMNTEAFF.

The V call is TRBV14, the J call TRBJ2-3; no clear D gene. The V end lost 1 base, the J end lost 2 bases, and 4 bases lay between the germline ends. This CDR3 has 13 amino acids. Germline V CDR1 and CDR2: SGHDN, FVKESK. The CDR3 nucleotides are TGTGCCAGCAGCCAAGGGGCCACAGATACGCAGTATTTT. Translating gives CASSQGATDTQYF.

The sample holds one count of this clone. In DNA, the CDR3 is TGTGCCAGCAGCCAGACAGGGACCCGAAATAATTCACCCCTCCACTTT. Encoded protein: CASSQTGTRNNSPLHF. This rearrangement joins TRBV14 to TRBJ1-6, with TRBD1 matching over 7 bases. This CDR3 has 16 amino acids. Trimming removed 3 bases from V and 5 bases from J; junction bases left unmatched: 7. Germline V gives CDR1 SGHDN, CDR2 FVKESK.

The V call is TRBV4-2, the J call TRBJ2-7; maybe TRBD2 (6 bases). The CDR3 consists of 15 residues. V shed 3 bases and J shed 2 bases, with 14 bases lying between them. Germline V CDR1 and CDR2: LGHNA, YNFKEQ. The CDR3 bases are TGTGCCAGCAGCCAGGCCGGGACTGGACCCTACGAGCAGTACTTC. Translated: CASSQAGTGPYEQYF.

This clone was recorded once. This rearrangement joins TRBV18 to TRBJ1-5, with D possibly TRBD1 on 5 matching bases. Germline assignment: CDR1 KGHSH and CDR2 LQKENI. Trimming stripped 0 bases from V and 5 bases from J, with 14 bases between. The CDR3 is 16 residues long. CDR3 protein: CASSPPMGLRYQPQHF. In nucleotides, the CDR3 is TGTGCCAGCTCACCACCGATGGGGCTTCGGTATCAGCCCCAGCATTTT.

This clone was observed a handful of times. This rearrangement joins TRBV28 to TRBJ2-5; a possible D gene is TRBD1 (6 bases). The V gene's germline CDR1 is MDHEN and CDR2 SYDVKM. Trimming left V 6 bases short and J 4 bases short, with 21 bases between. CDR3 length: 16 amino acids. The CDR3: CASRDLIGRGGETQYF. CDR3 sequence (DNA): TGTGCCAGCAGAGACCTCATCGGCAGGGGCGGAGAGACCCAGTACTTC.

V is TRBV19 and J is TRBJ1-5; weak D call: TRBD1 (6 bases). Germline CDR1 and CDR2: LNHDA and SQIVND (reference sequence). There are 16 residues in the CDR3. V was clipped by 7 bases and J by 2 bases, with 18 bases between them. CDR3 loop: CASTPRGARGNQPQHF. The CDR3 DNA reads TGTGCCAGTACCCCGCGGGGGGCTAGGGGCAATCAGCCCCAGCATTTT.

In DNA form, the CDR3 reads TGTGCCAGCAGCTTAGTAGCTAGCGAGCCAGATACGCAGTATTTT. Translating gives CASSLVASEPDTQYF. V usage is TRBV11-3 and J usage is TRBJ2-3; a weak D match, TRBD2 (6 bases). The CDR3 covers 15 residues. CDR1 and CDR2 (germline): SGHNT, YENEEA. V dropped 1 base and J dropped 4 bases, with 12 bases sitting between them.

Only a few counts were recorded for this clone. V usage is TRBV19 and J usage is TRBJ1-6; TRBD1 matches 10 bases. Per the germline V gene, CDR1 is LNHDA and CDR2 is SQIVND (reference sequence). This CDR3 region has 14 residues. V was clipped by 6 bases and J by 7 bases; unmatched bases: 3. DNA of the CDR3: TGTGCCAGTAGCTGGACAGGGGGAAATTCACCCCTCCACTTT. Translated, it gives CASSWTGGNSPLHF.

As for this clone: Other DNA variants within this sample encode the same CDR3. The chain joins TRBV5-1 to TRBJ2-1; D unresolved. Germline V gene data show CDR1 as SGHRS and CDR2 as YFSETQ. The germline V and J ends were trimmed by 0 bases and 3 bases, with 4 bases remaining between them. The CDR3 extends over 13 amino acids. This CDR3 is CASSLDSYNEQFF. The CDR3 DNA reads TGCGCCAGCAGCTTGGACAGCTACAATGAGCAGTTCTTC.

The gene calls are TRBV7-3 and TRBJ2-1; D gene uncertain. The CDR3 is 16 residues long. The V gene's germline CDR1 is SGHTA and CDR2 FQGTGA. Trimming stripped 5 bases from V and 0 bases from J, with 14 bases between. CDR3 in amino acids: CASSPSPRSSYNEQFF. The CDR3 nucleotides read TGTGCCAGCAGCCCTTCTCCTAGGAGCTCCTACAATGAGCAGTTCTTC.

The rearrangement links TRBV9 to TRBJ1-1, with D maybe TRBD1 (5 bases). The V gene's germline CDR1 is SGDLS and CDR2 YYNGEE. This CDR3 has 14 amino acids. V was trimmed by 4 bases and J by 1 base, leaving 11 bases between them. The chain's CDR3 is CASSRNQGNTEAFF. As DNA, the CDR3 is TGTGCCAGCAGCCGTAATCAGGGGAACACTGAAGCTTTCTTT. The whole variable domain, remainder taken from reference TRBV9 and TRBJ1-1, is DSGVTQTPKHLITATGQRVTLRCSPRSGDLSVYWYQQSLDQGLQFLIQYYNGEERAKGNILERFSAQQFPDLHSELNLSSLELGDSALYFCASSRNQGNTEAFFGQGTRLTVV.

The chain uses TRBV7-8 and TRBJ2-4, with D possibly TRBD1 on 8 matching bases. Germline V gene lookup returns CDR1 SGHVS and CDR2 FQNEAQ. Trimming cost V 4 bases and J 5 bases, with 15 bases left between them. The CDR3 totals 15 residues. In DNA, the CDR3 is TGTGCCAGCAGCTCGACAGGGGAGGGGGAAAACATTCAGTACTTC. Translation gives CASSSTGEGENIQYF.

This chain uses TRBV19 with TRBJ2-1; 9 bases agree with TRBD1. With V trimmed by 5 bases and J by 0 bases, 8 bases remained unmatched. The CDR3 is 17 amino acids. Germline V gene lookup returns CDR1 LNHDA and CDR2 SQIVND (reference sequence). The CDR3 is CASSHGGTGSSYNEQFF. The CDR3 bases are TGTGCCAGTAGTCATGGGGGGACAGGGAGCTCCTACAATGAGCAGTTCTTC.